The 25 T cell receptor beta chains presented below share a single source sample, sequenced in a study of beta chain features in type 1 diabetes. As every portion of the isolated RNA was reverse transcribed, the sequencing read expressed TCRB transcripts. Repertoires were generated with immunoSEQ multiplex PCR, while TCRdb's copy carries only in-frame clones and drops some. Of about 230,000 clones in the sample, over 8.5% were seen once. The material sequenced was naive CD4+ T cells from blood. All receptors come from a young woman in good health.

The chain joins TRBV2 to TRBJ2-7, with a possible D match to TRBD1 (5 bases). This CDR3 has 14 amino acids. Trimming took off 3 bases at V and 1 base at J, with 10 bases between the two ends. The germline CDR1 and CDR2 sequences are SNHLY and FYNNEI. As DNA, the CDR3 is TGTGCCAGCAGTGATAGGGGTCTATCCTACGAGCAGTACTTC. Its translation: CASSDRGLSYEQYF.

This clone appeared a few times. V gene TRBV9 combines with J gene TRBJ2-7; maybe TRBD2 (6 bases). There are 16 residues in the CDR3. Germline V gives CDR1 SGDLS, CDR2 YYNGEE. V was shortened by 1 base and J by 9 bases, with 23 bases between the two germline ends. The CDR3 here is CASSVSAAGRNVPQYF. The CDR3 DNA is TGTGCCAGCAGCGTATCCGCCGCGGGACGAAACGTGCCGCAGTACTTC. The full variable domain, in which reference TRBV9 and TRBJ2-7 provide the parts outside the CDR3, is DSGVTQTPKHLITATGQRVTLRCSPRSGDLSVYWYQQSLDQGLQFLIQYYNGEERAKGNILERFSAQQFPDLHSELNLSSLELGDSALYFCASSVSAAGRNVPQYFGPGTRLTVT.

The chain has TRBV19 and TRBJ1-5; perhaps TRBD1 as D (5 bases). The CDR3 runs to 15 residues. Germline V gives CDR1 LNHDA, CDR2 SQIVND (reference sequence). Trimming removed 3 bases at V and 0 bases at J, with 9 bases between. This CDR3 is CASSIDSNSNQPQHF. The CDR3 nucleotides are TGTGCCAGTAGTATTGACAGTAATAGCAATCAGCCCCAGCATTTT.

The chain combines TRBV7-8 with TRBJ2-5; 7 nucleotides agree with TRBD2. Germline CDR1 is SGHVS and CDR2 is FQNEAQ. Unmatched junction bases numbered 5, after V lost 1 base and J lost 0 bases. The CDR3 consists of 16 residues. CDR3 region: CASSLGPGRNQETQYF. CDR3 coding DNA: TGTGCCAGCAGCTTAGGGCCCGGGAGGAACCAAGAGACCCAGTACTTC.

This clone has just a few counts. This chain links TRBV28 with TRBJ2-5; D gene ambiguous. Germline CDR1 MDHEN, CDR2 SYDVKM. Trimming took 10 bases from V and 4 from J, leaving 13 bases between them. This CDR3 has 12 amino acids. The CDR3 sequence is CATHQLGETQYF. The CDR3 region has the DNA TGTGCCACCCACCAACTCGGAGAGACCCAGTACTTC.

The V and J genes are TRBV6-5 and TRBJ2-7, with 7 bases matching TRBD2. CDR1 and CDR2 from the germline V gene are MNHEY and SVGAGI. The CDR3 extends over 14 amino acids. Germline trimming cut 2 bases from V and 6 bases from J; bases unmatched to any gene: 7. This CDR3 reads CASSYLRGVSEQYF. The CDR3 DNA follows: TGTGCCAGCAGTTACCTCCGGGGGGTCAGCGAGCAGTACTTC.

A few counts support this clone. The chain is built from TRBV7-9 and TRBJ1-2, with 11 bases matching TRBD1. Germline CDR1 reads SEHNR; CDR2 reads FQNEAQ (reference sequence). V trimming: 5 bases; J trimming: 4 bases; junction bases outside the gene matches: 12. The CDR3 consists of 17 residues. The CDR3 sequence is CASSGDRGKVVGYGYTF. The CDR3 nucleotides read TGTGCCAGCAGCGGGGACAGGGGGAAAGTGGTTGGCTATGGCTACACCTTC.

The V call is TRBV5-6, the J call TRBJ2-2; 11 bases match TRBD1. Looked up from germline, CDR1 is SGHDT and CDR2 is YYEEEE. The CDR3 has 16 residues. Trimming removed 4 bases from V and 5 bases from J; junction bases left unmatched: 7. CDR3 DNA sequence: TGTGCCAGCAGCGCCCGGGGACAGGGGGTTACCGGGGAGCTGTTTTTT. Encoded protein: CASSARGQGVTGELFF.

A few counts support this clone. This chain connects TRBV30 to TRBJ1-5; D is ambiguous. CDR1 and CDR2 from the germline V gene are GTSNPN and SVGIG (reference sequence). CDR3 length: 17 residues. The V and J ends lost 2 bases and 0 bases respectively, with 17 bases between them. CDR3 region: CAWSPRLGSYSNQPQHF. The CDR3 DNA reads TGTGCCTGGAGTCCCCGGTTGGGGAGTTATAGCAATCAGCCCCAGCATTTT.

This sequence joins TRBV5-6 and TRBJ2-3; 9 bases line up with TRBD1. From germline, CDR1 is SGHDT and CDR2 YYEEEE. The CDR3 runs to 17 residues. The J segment lost 4 bases and the V segment lost 3 bases, leaving 12 bases of the junction unmatched. The CDR3 DNA follows: TGTGCCAGCAGCTGGGGGCCGGGACAGGGTCGCGCAGATACGCAGTATTTT. Protein sequence: CASSWGPGQGRADTQYF.

This clone has more than one count but fewer than ten. J is TRBJ2-5 and V is TRBV5-1, with TRBD1 identical over 7 bases. Germline-derived CDR1 and CDR2 are SGHRS and YFSETQ. Trimming took 4 bases from V and 1 from J; bases not matched to a gene: 7. The CDR3 contains 15 residues. This CDR3 is CASSLGTALQETQYF. CDR3 nucleotide sequence: TGCGCCAGCAGCCTAGGGACAGCACTCCAAGAGACCCAGTACTTC.

The genes are TRBV9 and TRBJ1-4, with 7 positions matching TRBD1. This CDR3 contains 15 residues. Germline V lookup: CDR1 SGDLS, CDR2 YYNGEE. V was pared by 0 bases and J by 7 bases, with 6 bases of the junction left unmatched. This chain's CDR3 is CASSVGKGAGEKLFF. Written as DNA, the CDR3 is TGTGCCAGCAGCGTAGGGAAGGGGGCCGGTGAAAAACTGTTTTTT.

This clone was seen a few times. Other DNA sequences from this sample encode an identical CDR3 as well. The chain links TRBV5-1 to TRBJ2-7; 14 bases align to TRBD2. Germline V CDR1 and CDR2: SGHRS, YFSETQ. Unmatched junction bases numbered 4, after V lost 4 bases and J lost 4 bases. The CDR3 length is 15 residues. CDR3 in DNA: TGCGCCAGCAGCCCGGGACTAGCGGGAGTGTACGAGCAGTACTTC. It is translated as CASSPGLAGVYEQYF.

This clone was seen a handful of times. The chain is built from TRBV7-6 and TRBJ1-1; D may be TRBD1 (6 bases). Trimming removed 3 bases at V and 1 base at J, with 9 bases between. The CDR3 consists of 14 residues. CDR1 and CDR2 from the germline V gene are SGHVS and FNYEAQ. The CDR3 DNA reads as TGTGCCAGCAGCTTGACAGGACAGAACACTGAAGCTTTCTTT. It encodes CASSLTGQNTEAFF.

The chain links TRBV19 to TRBJ1-5; a weak D match, TRBD1 (6 bases). Germline loops: CDR1 LNHDA, CDR2 SQIVND (reference sequence). The CDR3 contains 14 residues. V was cut by 5 bases and J by 7 bases, with 15 bases left in between. The CDR3 protein is CASSWRGPGQPQHF. DNA for the CDR3: TGTGCCAGTAGTTGGCGGGGGCCGGGGCAGCCCCAGCATTTT.

This clone was seen a handful of times. This sequence joins TRBV7-3 and TRBJ2-5; TRBD1 matches 7 bases. This CDR3 is 14 amino acids long. Unmatched junction bases numbered 5, after V lost 5 bases and J lost 2 bases. Germline loops: CDR1 SGHTA, CDR2 FQGTGA. CDR3 sequence: CASSVTGEQETQYF. In DNA form, the CDR3 reads TGTGCCAGCAGCGTTACAGGGGAACAAGAGACCCAGTACTTC.

This clone has ten or more counts. J is TRBJ1-3 and V is TRBV30; D is unresolved. Germline V gene sequence: CDR1 GTSNPN, CDR2 SVGIG (reference sequence). V lost 8 bases and J 1 base, leaving 12 bases between the germline ends. The CDR3 is 13 residues long. The chain's CDR3 is CAQGGNSGNTIYF. Here the CDR3 DNA reads TGTGCCCAAGGAGGAAATTCTGGAAACACCATATATTTT.

A few counts support this clone. The chain employs TRBV4-2 and TRBJ2-1; 12 bases map to TRBD2. V lost 0 bases to trimming and J lost 3 bases; unmatched junction nucleotides: 15. Looked up from germline, CDR1 is LGHNA and CDR2 is YNFKEQ. The CDR3 loop spans 21 amino acids. The DNA of the CDR3 is TGTGCCAGCAGCCAAGAATCCCCGGGGACTAGCGGGTGGGTTCTCTACAATGAGCAGTTCTTC. It translates to CASSQESPGTSGWVLYNEQFF.

The rearrangement joins TRBV4-1 to TRBJ1-6, with a possible D match to TRBD1 (5 bases). This CDR3 region has 14 residues. Per germline, CDR1 MGHRA and CDR2 YSYEKL. V was shortened by 1 base and J by 9 bases, with 10 bases between the two germline ends. The CDR3 DNA is TGCGCCAGCAGCCAAGGGGGCGCACCTTCACCCCTCCACTTT. This sequence encodes CASSQGGAPSPLHF.

A note on this clone: A junction boundary mismatches the germline segment, possibly from a read error. The V and J genes are TRBV11-2 and TRBJ2-1; the match to TRBD2 covers 10 bases. Germline CDR1 reads SGHAT; CDR2 reads FQNNGV. This CDR3 is built from 16 residues. In nucleotides, the CDR3 is TGTGCCAGCAGCTTAAGTCTAGCGGGAGTCTACAGTGAGCAGTTCTTC. It specifies CASSLSLAGVYSEQFF. Based on the CDR3 plus reference TRBV11-2 and TRBJ2-1, the full variable domain is EAGVAQSPRYKIIEKRQSVAFWCNPISGHATLYWYQQILGQGPKLLIQFQNNGVVDDSQLPKDRFSAERLKGVDSTLKIQPAKLEDSAVYLCASSLSLAGVYSEQFFGPGTRLTVL.

This clone has more than one count but fewer than ten. V and J are TRBV9 and TRBJ2-3, with TRBD2 as a possible D gene (5 bases). The CDR3 covers 15 residues. Trimming shortened V by 0 bases and J by 1 base, and 9 bases separated the two germline ends. CDR1 is SGDLS, CDR2 YYNGEE, per germline. DNA of the CDR3: TGTGCCAGCAGCGTAGTTCCGGAGGGCACAGATACGCAGTATTTT. Its protein product is CASSVVPEGTDTQYF.

This clone was recorded a few times. CDR3 sequence reads: CASSWTGFAIGYGYTF. In DNA form, the CDR3 reads TGTGCCAGCAGTTGGACAGGTTTTGCTATAGGCTATGGCTACACCTTC. The chain carries TRBV6-5 and TRBJ1-2, with 7 bases aligning to TRBD1. Germline CDR1 MNHEY, CDR2 SVGAGI. V shed 4 bases and J 4 bases; nucleotides not matched to a gene: 12. The CDR3 extends over 16 amino acids.

The sample holds a few counts of this clone. This chain links TRBV20-1 with TRBJ1-2, with D unresolved. Trimming took off 2 bases at V and 8 bases at J, with 6 bases between the two ends. Looked up from germline, CDR1 is DFQATT and CDR2 is SNEGSKA (reference sequence). CDR3 size: 10 residues. Written as DNA, the CDR3 is TGCAGTGCTAGACCTCAGGGCTACACCTTC. Residues: CSARPQGYTF.

This chain links TRBV5-4 with TRBJ2-4, with TRBD2 matching 8 bases. Germline loops: CDR1 SGHNT, CDR2 YYREEE (reference sequence). The CDR3 loop spans 17 amino acids. The V and J ends lost 1 base and 0 bases, in that order; junction bases with no gene match: 6. The chain's CDR3 is CASSLPGGGLAKNIQYF. Written as DNA, the CDR3 is TGTGCCAGCAGCTTGCCGGGCGGGGGGCTAGCCAAAAACATTCAGTACTTC.

The chain employs TRBV19 and TRBJ1-1; TRBD1 matches 7 bases. The CDR3 is 14 amino acids. CDR1 is LNHDA and CDR2 is SQIVND in the germline V gene (reference sequence). V trimming: 3 bases; J trimming: 7 bases; junction bases outside the gene matches: 8. CDR3 amino acids: CASSIRGNDNEAFF. The DNA of the CDR3 is TGTGCCAGTAGTATCAGGGGGAACGATAATGAAGCTTTCTTT.